Given below is one T cell receptor beta chain in context. The antigen remains undetermined. In the PCR, 60 Vbeta and 13 Jbeta primers were used. Original handling: A later analysis counted 65 million to 95 million unique TCR beta chains, around 10 million shared. Clones were read by immunoSEQ multiplex PCR, and TCRdb kept only the in-frame ones, dropping some. Clone size and the V and J calls come from that table; the DNA yielded D and trimming. The sample comprises 150,000 to 200,000 clones, about 80% of which are singletons, and around 1.9% rests with the top ten. These data come from a study of cytomegalovirus exposure and HLA in healthy donors. Study-wide findings and caveats: Exclusion applied to some V segments, including TRBV6-2 and TRBV6-3, as they were indistinguishable. The study found most TCR sequences rare, yet found some public TCRs in many donors. In a later analysis, productive TCRs from donors in an Asian-associated ancestry cluster reportedly carried fewer N-insertions than the cohort mean.

V shed 4 bases, J shed 3 bases, and the junction held 7 bases outside the gene matches. The germline CDR1 and CDR2 sequences are SGHNT and YYREEE (reference sequence). CDR3 size: 15 residues. The chain employs TRBV5-4 and TRBJ1-3; TRBD1 aligns across 7 bases. The TCR sequence derives from a woman younger than 30 in good health and CMV-seropositive. Sequenced material: PBMCs. The CDR3 sequence: CASSGHTGVGNTIYF. DNA for the CDR3: TGTGCCAGCAGCGGGCACACAGGGGTTGGAAACACCATATATTTT.